The entry that follows covers one TCR beta chain sequence. Its cognate antigen is unknown. The junction departs from the called germline gene at one end, perhaps through a read error. Libraries were made from TCR beta cDNA, and they carried unique molecular identifiers. TCRdb reprocessed the PCR reads via MiXCR and lists one record per CDR3 protein. The table records roughly 180,000 distinct CDR3 sequences, approximately 30% of them present only once. This entry belongs to a study of post-analysis software for immune sequencing data. Findings and caveats of the study: Elevated frequency relative to controls characterized roughly 5 TRBV segments in patients, TRBV5-6, TRBV5-1 and TRBV20-1 among them.

This CDR3 contains 17 residues. Germline V gene data show CDR1 as SGHKS and CDR2 as YYEKEE (reference sequence). J is TRBJ2-1 and V is TRBV5-5; TRBD2 aligns across 11 bases. The source material was blood. This TCR came from a girl aged 5 to 17 with multiple sclerosis. CDR3 residues: CASSSTWTSGYYNEQDF. The CDR3, as DNA: TGTGCCAGCAGCTCCACTTGGACTAGCGGGTACTACAATGAGCAGGACTTC.